The next 8 T cell receptor beta chains were all read from a single sample in a study of monozygotic twins with inflammatory bowel disease. TCRdb reprocessed the 5' RACE reads, with one entry per CDR3 protein and no DNA. The specimen's table records about 450,000 distinct CDR3 sequences. Sequencing was carried out using blood. The receptors stem from a human donor with ulcerative colitis or Crohn's disease, or a healthy co-twin of an affected twin (not recorded which).

The chain combines TRBV7-7 with TRBJ2-1; TCRdb selects TRBD2, and the lack of DNA leaves this call unchecked. CDR3 length equals 15 residues. CDR1 and CDR2 from the germline V gene are SSHAT and FNYEAQ (reference sequence). CDR3 in amino acids: CASSPSSGFYNEQFF.

The chain has TRBV15 and TRBJ1-4; TCRdb reports TRBD1, a call that lacks DNA to check it against. The CDR3 extends over 14 amino acids. Germline CDR1 LNHNV, CDR2 YYDKDF (reference sequence). The CDR3 sequence is CATSADSNNEKLFF.

The chain links TRBV29-1 to TRBJ1-1; TCRdb's D gene call, TRBD1, goes unchecked for lack of DNA. The CDR3 is made up of 15 amino acids. CDR1 SQVTM and CDR2 ANQGSEA come from the germline V gene. The CDR3 reads CSVRRGSVANTEAFF.

The chain has TRBV6-1 and TRBJ1-4; TCRdb indicates TRBD1, and absent DNA this call remains unverified. Looked up from germline, CDR1 is MNHNS and CDR2 is SASEGT. This CDR3 spans 15 amino acids. CDR3 amino acids: CASSFRGQPWEKLFF.

V and J are TRBV12-3 or TRBV12-4 and TRBJ2-5. The CDR3 extends over 15 amino acids. CDR3 amino acids: CASSFSVVIQETQYF.

V and J are TRBV20-1 and TRBJ1-2; lacking DNA, the TRBD1 call made by TCRdb goes unchecked. The germline CDR1 and CDR2 sequences are DFQATT and SNEGSKA (reference sequence). The CDR3 runs 18 residues. The CDR3 sequence: CSADPRGQNVRGNYGYTF.

The genes are TRBV27 and TRBJ1-1; TCRdb's D call, TRBD1, is unchecked because there is no DNA. Germline V gives CDR1 MNHEY, CDR2 SMNVEV (reference sequence). The CDR3 runs to 14 residues. CDR3 region: CASSRNTGVTEAFF.

The rearrangement joins TRBV20-1 to TRBJ1-5. Per germline, CDR1 DFQATT and CDR2 SNEGSKA (reference sequence). The length of the CDR3 is 13 residues. The CDR3 protein is CRARTDSNQPQHF.